This T cell receptor beta chain came from a study of cytotoxic CD8 clonotypes in ibrutinib-treated CLL. On the study more broadly: Once patients had received a median around 12 months of treatment, range 6 to 36, response samples were obtained.

This table comes from immunoSEQ multiplex PCR, and its TCRdb copy is limited to in-frame clones, with some not included. The sample consists of some 150,000 clones, approximately 77% of them appearing once. Germline V gene sequence: CDR1 MNHEY, CDR2 SMNVEV (reference sequence). Trimming pared 3 bases from V and 5 bases from J, leaving 4 bases between. The CDR3 covers 11 residues. This clonotype was sampled from a human donor with chronic lymphocytic leukemia. The sample here was PBMCs, taken after 12 months of ibrutinib treatment. This chain joins TRBV27 and TRBJ1-1; no definite D call. This chain's CDR3 is CASSFGTEAFF. In nucleotides, the CDR3 is TGTGCCAGCAGTTTCGGAACTGAAGCTTTCTTT.